A single sample gave rise to the 17 T cell receptor beta chains below, sequenced in a study of identical twins. TCRdb processed the 5' RACE reads anew with MiXCR; each CDR3 protein has one entry. The sample consists of some 460,000 distinct CDR3 sequences, around 14% of them appearing once. These data were also filed under a second study, of yellow fever vaccine responses in identical twins.

The sample taken for sequencing was CD4+ T cells sorted from blood. These receptor sequences come from a woman under 30 in good health.

This clonotype was counted many times. V gene TRBV29-1 combines with J gene TRBJ2-1; 9 positions match TRBD1. V was pared by 5 bases and J by 7 bases, with 6 bases of the junction left unmatched. CDR1 is SQVTM, CDR2 ANQGSEA, per germline. The CDR3 totals 13 residues. CDR3 loop: CSVSGTGLNEQFF. The CDR3 DNA follows: TGCAGCGTTTCCGGGACAGGGTTAAATGAGCAGTTCTTC.

This clonotype was counted between two and nine times. J is TRBJ1-4 and V is TRBV15; possibly TRBD1 for D (6 bases). The CDR3 runs 14 residues. The germline V gene has CDR1 LNHNV and CDR2 YYDKDF (reference sequence). V dropped 2 bases and J dropped 8 bases, with 12 bases sitting between them. The CDR3 region has the DNA TGTGCCACCAGCAGACAGGGGCCTGGAGAAAAACTGTTTTTT. Translation: CATSRQGPGEKLFF.

This sequence joins TRBV7-3 and TRBJ2-3; D gene unclear. The germline V gene encodes CDR1 SGHTA and CDR2 FQGTGA. Trimming shortened V by 0 bases and J by 1 base, and 17 bases separated the two germline ends. The CDR3 extends over 18 amino acids. The CDR3 region is CASSLTPSSHGRTDTQYF. In DNA, the CDR3 is TGTGCCAGCAGCTTAACTCCATCCTCCCATGGCCGCACAGATACGCAGTATTTT. Combining the CDR3 with reference TRBV7-3 and TRBJ2-3 gives the whole variable domain GAGVSQTPSNKVTEKGKYVELRCDPISGHTALYWYRQSLGQGPEFLIYFQGTGAADDSGLPNDRFFAVRPEGSVSTLKIQRTERGDSAVYLCASSLTPSSHGRTDTQYFGPGTRLTVL.

This chain joins TRBV20-1 and TRBJ2-1; TRBD2 is a possible D gene (5 bases). This CDR3 has 14 amino acids. From germline, CDR1 is DFQATT and CDR2 SNEGSKA (reference sequence). Trimming took 0 bases from V and 8 from J, leaving 14 bases between them. The CDR3 nucleotides are TGCAGTGCTAGAGATATATCCCGACTACATGAGCAGTTCTTC. Encoded protein: CSARDISRLHEQFF.

A few counts support this clonotype. The V and J genes are TRBV5-1 and TRBJ1-1, with a tentative D call TRBD1 (5 bases). The V gene's germline CDR1 is SGHRS and CDR2 YFSETQ. Between the trimmed V and J ends, which lost 4 bases and 3 bases, there was a span of 13 bases. This CDR3 spans 14 amino acids. The CDR3 DNA reads TGCGCCAGCAGCGGACTAGGGGCGGACACTGAAGCTTTCTTT. This translates into CASSGLGADTEAFF.

This clonotype was seen only a few times. The gene calls are TRBV29-1 and TRBJ2-7; 10 bases are a match to TRBD1. Looked up from germline, CDR1 is SQVTM and CDR2 is ANQGSEA. Unmatched junction bases numbered 11, after V lost 8 bases and J lost 4 bases. There are 14 residues in the CDR3. In DNA form, the CDR3 reads TGCAGCTTTTCCCGGGACAGGGGTTCGTACGAGCAGTACTTC. Protein product: CSFSRDRGSYEQYF.

This clonotype has only a few counts. CDR3 sequence: CASSQEWGDTGELFF. The CDR3 region has the DNA TGTGCCAGCAGCCAAGAGTGGGGAGACACCGGGGAGCTGTTTTTT. The V call is TRBV14, the J call TRBJ2-2; the D gene is possibly TRBD2 (5 bases). V lost 0 bases and J 3 bases, leaving 8 bases between the germline ends. There are 15 residues in the CDR3. Per germline, CDR1 SGHDN and CDR2 FVKESK.

This clonotype was picked up a small number of times. This rearrangement joins TRBV6-5 to TRBJ2-6; D is ambiguous. The germline V gene encodes CDR1 MNHEY and CDR2 SVGAGI. Trimming took off 4 bases at V and 4 bases at J, with 11 bases between the two ends. This CDR3 is 15 amino acids long. CDR3 DNA: TGTGCCAGCAGTTTAAAGGGATACGGGGCCAACGTCCTGACTTTC. Protein sequence: CASSLKGYGANVLTF.

The chain joins TRBV30 to TRBJ2-7, with D tentatively TRBD1 (5 bases). The V end lost 3 bases, the J end lost 3 bases, and 6 bases lay between the germline ends. The CDR3 covers 11 residues. Germline CDR1 is GTSNPN and CDR2 is SVGIG (reference sequence). CDR3 nucleotide sequence: TGTGCCTGGAGGACAGTCTACGAGCAGTACTTC. The encoded protein is CAWRTVYEQYF.

This clonotype was found a few times. This rearrangement joins TRBV11-1 to TRBJ2-1, with 12 bases fitting TRBD2. CDR3 size: 18 residues. The ends lost 3 bases at V and 5 bases at J; junction bases unmatched: 11. CDR1 and CDR2 (germline): SGHAT, FQDESV (reference sequence). The CDR3 coding sequence is TGTGCCAGCAGCTTCTCTCCTAAGACTAGCGGGGGAAACAATGAGCAGTTCTTC. The encoded protein is CASSFSPKTSGGNNEQFF. Full variable domain (missing parts from reference TRBV11-1 and TRBJ2-1): EAEVAQSPRYKITEKSQAVAFWCDPISGHATLYWYRQILGQGPELLVQFQDESVVDDSQLPKDRFSAERLKGVDSTLKIQPAELGDSAMYLCASSFSPKTSGGNNEQFFGPGTRLTVL.

This clonotype was observed a handful of times. The chain combines TRBV10-3 with TRBJ2-7; the match to TRBD2 covers 9 bases. This CDR3 comprises 16 residues. Germline V lookup: CDR1 ENHRY, CDR2 SYGVKD. Trimming at V came to 0 bases and at J to 2 bases, leaving 5 bases not matched to a gene. Here the CDR3 DNA reads TGTGCCATCAGTGAGTCGAAGACTAGCGGCCCCTACGAGCAGTACTTC. As protein: CAISESKTSGPYEQYF.

A few counts support this clonotype. This chain connects TRBV2 to TRBJ2-1; 10 positions match TRBD2. The V gene end was trimmed by 4 bases and the J gene end by 0 bases; junction bases not matched to a gene: 15. Germline-derived CDR1 and CDR2 are SNHLY and FYNNEI. There are 20 residues in the CDR3. CDR3 protein: CASSVSNGLAEKSSYNEQFF. DNA of the CDR3: TGTGCCAGCAGTGTGAGTAACGGACTAGCGGAGAAGAGCTCCTACAATGAGCAGTTCTTC.

The chain recombines TRBV3-1 with TRBJ1-3; 9 bases are shared with TRBD1. J lost 8 bases, V lost 3 bases, and 11 bases had no gene match. The CDR3 loop spans 16 amino acids. Germline CDR1 is LGHDT and CDR2 is YNNKEL (reference sequence). CDR3 nucleotides: TGTGCCAGCAGCCAGCCGGGACAGGGCGCCGTGGACACCATATATTTT. The encoded protein is CASSQPGQGAVDTIYF.

This clonotype has only a few counts. This rearrangement joins TRBV4-2 to TRBJ2-1, with a possible D match to TRBD2 (5 bases). The CDR3 extends over 15 amino acids. The V gene lost 5 bases and the J gene lost 0 bases, with 11 bases spanning the gap. CDR1 and CDR2 from the germline V gene are LGHNA and YNFKEQ. The CDR3 DNA follows: TGTGCCAGCAGCAACGGGGAATTCTCCTACAATGAGCAGTTCTTC. This sequence encodes CASSNGEFSYNEQFF.

This clonotype was seen more than once but under ten times. V is TRBV7-2 and J is TRBJ2-1; TRBD2 agrees at 9 bases. This CDR3 contains 15 residues. Unmatched junction bases numbered 7, after V lost 7 bases and J lost 3 bases. Germline V gene data show CDR1 as SGHTA and CDR2 as FQGNSA. The CDR3 DNA reads as TGTGCCAGCAACCCGGGACTAGCCCTCTACAATGAGCAGTTCTTC. Residues: CASNPGLALYNEQFF.

This clonotype was counted only a few times. The chain combines TRBV27 with TRBJ2-3, with 8 bases identical to TRBD1. The V gene's germline CDR1 is MNHEY and CDR2 SMNVEV (reference sequence). The J segment lost 2 bases and the V segment lost 5 bases, leaving 9 bases of the junction unmatched. The CDR3 covers 16 residues. In DNA, the CDR3 is TGTGCCAGCAGTCCCACGGGACAGGCCTTCACAGATACGCAGTATTTT. Protein sequence: CASSPTGQAFTDTQYF.

The genes are TRBV12-3 or TRBV12-4 and TRBJ1-1; perhaps TRBD1 as D (5 bases). This CDR3 contains 13 residues. V lost 3 bases and J lost 3, with 8 bases in between. Written as DNA, the CDR3 is TGTGCCAGCAGTTTTGGGGGGTACACTGAAGCTTTCTTT. Translated: CASSFGGYTEAFF.